This T cell receptor beta chain was captured in a study of cytotoxic CD8 clonotypes in ibrutinib-treated CLL. Study-wide background: Response sampling took place at median 12 months of treatment, range 6 to 36.

The CDR3 runs 14 residues. Trimming cost V 3 bases and J 6 bases; bases outside gene matches: 2. Germline V CDR1 and CDR2: SGHVS, FQNEAQ. Turning to this clone: Its antigen remains unknown.

The table came from immunoSEQ multiplex PCR; TCRdb's copy has only in-frame clones and leaves some out. The table lists 40,000 to 50,000 clones, roughly three fifths of them singletons. Study-wide results and limits: At baseline, clonality was higher than in age-matched healthy donors and correlated with CD8+ counts.

This chain connects TRBV7-8 to TRBJ2-3; TRBD2 aligns across 11 bases. This specimen consisted of PBMCs, obtained after 24 months of ibrutinib treatment. This TCR derives from a human donor with chronic lymphocytic leukemia. The CDR3 sequence: CASSLGTSGDTQYF. Here the CDR3 DNA reads TGTGCCAGCAGCTTGGGGACTAGCGGCGATACGCAGTATTTT.